The 24 T cell receptor beta chains given below trace back to one sample, sequenced in a study of shared clonotypes between healthy human individuals. Sequenced by immunoSEQ multiplex PCR; TCRdb stores in-frame clones only, minus some. This table holds 550,000 to 850,000 clones, just under 75% found once. The sequenced sample consisted of memory CD4+ T cells sorted from blood. Subset in this sample: CD45RA-negative fraction. The receptors here all came from a woman between 25 and 40 years old in good health.

V is TRBV16 and J is TRBJ1-5; unclear D gene. CDR3 length equals 15 residues. CDR1 is KGHSY, CDR2 FQNENV, per germline. V was pared by 0 bases and J by 5 bases, with 11 bases between. The CDR3 spells CASSQSDRVDQPQHF. The CDR3 DNA reads TGTGCCAGCAGCCAATCCGACCGTGTTGATCAGCCCCAGCATTTT.

Ten or more counts support this clone. The rearrangement uses TRBV14 and TRBJ2-1; D call uncertain. CDR1 is SGHDN and CDR2 is FVKESK in the germline V gene. V was clipped by 3 bases and J by 7 bases, with 4 bases between them. The CDR3 consists of 11 residues. CDR3 sequence (DNA): TGTGCCAGCAGCCAGAATAATGAGCAGTTCTTC. Translating gives CASSQNNEQFF.

The J gene is TRBJ2-4, the V gene TRBV27, with D perhaps TRBD1 or TRBD2 (6 bases each). The V end was cut by 5 bases, the J end by 1 base, with 18 bases between. The CDR3 contains 17 residues. Germline CDR1 MNHEY, CDR2 SMNVEV (reference sequence). The DNA for the CDR3 is TGTGCCAGCAGTAAGGTATGGTCGGGGGCGGCCAAAAACATTCAGTACTTC. Its protein is CASSKVWSGAAKNIQYF.

This clone was counted a few times. This rearrangement joins TRBV27 to TRBJ2-7, with D possibly matching TRBD2 (5 bases). Trimming stripped 4 bases from V and 7 bases from J, with 17 bases between. Germline lookup yields CDR1 MNHEY and CDR2 SMNVEV (reference sequence). This CDR3 contains 14 residues. The CDR3 DNA sequence: TGTGCCAGCAGTTCTAGGACTGACTCCTGGGAGCAGTACTTC. Encoded protein: CASSSRTDSWEQYF.

J is TRBJ2-7 and V is TRBV5-6; a weak D match, TRBD1 (5 bases). The ends were cut back, 5 bases at V and 4 bases at J, with 13 bases in the middle. CDR3 length equals 13 residues. Germline lookup yields CDR1 SGHDT and CDR2 YYEEEE. The CDR3 region is CASRRSGQYEQYF. The CDR3 DNA is TGTGCCAGCAGACGGTCAGGGCAATACGAGCAGTACTTC.

The V gene is TRBV7-8, the J gene TRBJ2-6; D perhaps matches TRBD1 (5 bases). Between the trimmed V and J ends, which lost 1 base and 0 bases, there was a span of 10 bases. Germline-derived CDR1 and CDR2 are SGHVS and FQNEAQ. The CDR3 is 17 amino acids. The CDR3 protein is CASSLEARDSGANVLTF. The CDR3 DNA reads as TGTGCCAGCAGCTTAGAGGCCAGGGACTCTGGGGCCAACGTCCTGACTTTC.

As to this clone: The same CDR3 can be traced to other DNA sequences in this sample. The chain couples TRBV18 to TRBJ2-3; weak D call: TRBD2 (6 bases). Germline CDR1 and CDR2: KGHSH and LQKENI. The CDR3 runs to 14 residues. V dropped 6 bases and J dropped 0 bases, with 10 bases sitting between them. CDR3 amino acids: CASSTGTSTDTQYF. DNA of the CDR3: TGTGCCAGCTCTACGGGGACTAGCACAGATACGCAGTATTTT.

The chain carries TRBV29-1 and TRBJ2-5; 10 bases are shared with TRBD1. The CDR3 spans 14 residues. Trimming took 4 bases from V and 4 from J; bases not matched to a gene: 6. Germline CDR1 reads SQVTM; CDR2 reads ANQGSEA. CDR3 loop: CSVAGDRGRETQYF. DNA of the CDR3: TGCAGCGTTGCGGGGGACAGGGGCCGAGAGACCCAGTACTTC.

There are a few counts of this clone. CDR3 sequence: CASSKRAGTSSYEQYF. As DNA, the CDR3 is TGTGCCAGTAGTAAAAGAGCCGGGACTAGCTCCTACGAGCAGTACTTC. This sequence joins TRBV19 and TRBJ2-7, with 8 bases that match TRBD2. CDR1 is LNHDA, CDR2 SQIVND, per germline (reference sequence). The CDR3 is 16 residues long. V gave up 4 bases and J gave up 0 bases; unmatched junction bases: 8. The variable domain in full, with the rest retrieved from reference TRBV19 and TRBJ2-7, is DGGITQSPKYLFRKEGQNVTLSCEQNLNHDAMYWYRQDPGQGLRLIYYSQIVNDFQKGDIAEGYSVSREKKESFPLTVTSAQKNPTAFYLCASSKRAGTSSYEQYFGPGTRLTVT.

Remarks on this clone: Other DNA sequences in the sample encode the same CDR3. The chain links TRBV27 to TRBJ2-7; D is unclear. The CDR3 contains 12 residues. The germline V and J ends were trimmed by 5 bases and 3 bases, with 8 bases remaining between them. Germline V gene sequence: CDR1 MNHEY, CDR2 SMNVEV (reference sequence). The CDR3 bases are TGTGCCAGCAGTCCGCTCGGCTACGAGCAGTACTTC. Translated: CASSPLGYEQYF.

The rearrangement uses TRBV15 and TRBJ2-3, with D uncertain. Germline CDR1 LNHNV, CDR2 YYDKDF (reference sequence). V gave up 1 base and J gave up 3 bases, with 11 bases separating them. CDR3 size: 15 residues. For the CDR3, the DNA is TGTGCCACCAGCAGAGGTGGGATTGCGACAGATACGCAGTATTTT. This gives the protein CATSRGGIATDTQYF.

The V call is TRBV7-3, the J call TRBJ1-1; maybe TRBD1 (5 bases). The CDR3 contains 13 residues. Between the trimmed V and J ends, which lost 3 bases and 3 bases, there was a span of 8 bases. In germline, CDR1 is SGHTA, CDR2 FQGTGA. Here the CDR3 reads CASSLRGDTEAFF. CDR3 bases: TGTGCCAGCAGCTTGAGAGGGGACACTGAAGCTTTCTTT.

This clone was observed a few times. This sequence joins TRBV30 and TRBJ2-1, with a weak D call TRBD1 (6 bases). In germline, CDR1 is GTSNPN, CDR2 SVGIG (reference sequence). The CDR3 length is 12 residues. Trimming took off 4 bases at V and 5 bases at J, with 9 bases between the two ends. As DNA, the CDR3 is TGTGCCTGGAAGGACAGAGACAATGAGCAGTTCTTC. It specifies CAWKDRDNEQFF.

The chain has TRBV23-1 and TRBJ1-1; weak D call: TRBD1 (6 bases). TRBV23-1 is classed as an ORF, of uncertain function. CDR3 length equals 15 residues. V dropped 4 bases and J dropped 1 base, with 13 bases sitting between them. The DNA for the CDR3 is TGCGCCAGCAGTCTGATAGGGGGGCGGAACACTGAAGCTTTCTTT. Protein: CASSLIGGRNTEAFF.

The genes are TRBV6-1 and TRBJ2-1; 7 bases map to TRBD2. V lost 4 bases, J lost 1 base, and 4 bases stayed unmatched. CDR3 size: 15 residues. The V gene's germline CDR1 is MNHNS and CDR2 SASEGT. Written as DNA, the CDR3 is TGTGCCAGCAGTGTCGGGCGGGAGTCCTACAATGAGCAGTTCTTC. It translates to CASSVGRESYNEQFF.

About this clone itself: The junction departs from the called germline gene at one end, perhaps through a read error. This chain links TRBV11-2 with TRBJ2-1; 10 nucleotides align to TRBD1. Germline loops: CDR1 SGHAT, CDR2 FQNNGV. There are 13 residues in the CDR3. CDR3 sequence (DNA): TGTGCCAGCAGCCCCCGGGGAGGTGGACAGGGGGTCTTC. Encoded protein: CASSPRGGGQGVF.

The chain combines TRBV28 with TRBJ1-5; no firm D call. Germline V lookup: CDR1 MDHEN, CDR2 SYDVKM. This CDR3 spans 13 amino acids. Trimming cost V 7 bases and J 4 bases, with 11 bases left between them. The CDR3 DNA reads as TGTGCCAGCACCGGCTCACCTAATCAGCCCCAGCATTTT. It codes for CASTGSPNQPQHF.

In its sample, this clone was seen a few times. The rearrangement links TRBV7-3 to TRBJ1-1; D unresolved. The germline V gene encodes CDR1 SGHTA and CDR2 FQGTGA. V dropped 3 bases and J dropped 0 bases, with 5 bases sitting between them. The CDR3 contains 13 residues. In DNA, the CDR3 is TGTGCCAGCAGCTTTAGCTTGAACACTGAAGCTTTCTTT. Its protein product is CASSFSLNTEAFF.

The chain recombines TRBV7-6 with TRBJ2-5; D is perhaps TRBD2 (5 bases). The V and J ends lost 1 base and 5 bases respectively, with 17 bases between them. The CDR3 contains 16 residues. Germline CDR1 is SGHVS and CDR2 is FNYEAQ. The CDR3 sequence is CASSLVMFEGQETQYF. The CDR3 region has the DNA TGTGCCAGCAGCTTAGTTATGTTTGAGGGCCAGGAGACCCAGTACTTC.

The rearrangement joins TRBV9 to TRBJ2-1, with 8 bases fitting TRBD2. The J segment lost 0 bases and the V segment lost 0 bases, leaving 2 bases of the junction unmatched. Germline values: CDR1 SGDLS, CDR2 YYNGEE. This CDR3 contains 16 residues. The CDR3 coding sequence is TGTGCCAGCAGCGTAGTAGCGGGGAGCTCCTACAATGAGCAGTTCTTC. Its translation is CASSVVAGSSYNEQFF.

The chain recombines TRBV29-1 with TRBJ1-1; tentative D call: TRBD1 (5 bases). This CDR3 comprises 16 residues. The V end lost 5 bases, the J end lost 5 bases, and 24 bases lay between the germline ends. Germline CDR1 reads SQVTM; CDR2 reads ANQGSEA. DNA of the CDR3: TGCAGCGTTCCGCCCCGGGGGGGTTTAGGTCAGACTGAAGCTTTCTTT. Its translation: CSVPPRGGLGQTEAFF.

This clone appeared a single time. V gene TRBV5-4 combines with J gene TRBJ2-6; 10 nucleotides match TRBD1. CDR1 and CDR2 from the germline V gene are SGHNT and YYREEE (reference sequence). V shed 0 bases and J 0 bases; nucleotides not matched to a gene: 3. The CDR3 consists of 18 residues. The CDR3 region is CASSLDRTGGSGANVLTF. For the CDR3, the DNA is TGTGCCAGCAGCTTGGATCGGACAGGGGGCTCTGGGGCCAACGTCCTGACTTTC.

The chain is built from TRBV11-3 and TRBJ2-3, with 13 bases that match TRBD2. V lost 4 bases, J lost 5 bases, and 9 bases stayed unmatched. Looked up from germline, CDR1 is SGHNT and CDR2 is YENEEA. The CDR3 covers 17 residues. The DNA for the CDR3 is TGTGCCAGCAGCTCGTACACTAGCGGGAGGGCCAGAGATACGCAGTATTTT. This encodes CASSSYTSGRARDTQYF. The full variable domain, its missing parts supplied by reference TRBV11-3 and TRBJ2-3, is EAGVVQSPRYKIIEKKQPVAFWCNPISGHNTLYWYLQNLGQGPELLIRYENEEAVDDSQLPKDRFSAERLKGVDSTLKIQPAELGDSAVYLCASSSYTSGRARDTQYFGPGTRLTVL.

This sequence joins TRBV5-1 and TRBJ2-7; the D is unclear. Germline V gene lookup returns CDR1 SGHRS and CDR2 YFSETQ. The V end was cut by 4 bases, the J end by 1 base, with 12 bases between. This CDR3 spans 14 amino acids. This CDR3 is CASSAQQSSYEQYF. CDR3 DNA sequence: TGCGCCAGCAGCGCCCAACAGAGTTCCTACGAGCAGTACTTC.